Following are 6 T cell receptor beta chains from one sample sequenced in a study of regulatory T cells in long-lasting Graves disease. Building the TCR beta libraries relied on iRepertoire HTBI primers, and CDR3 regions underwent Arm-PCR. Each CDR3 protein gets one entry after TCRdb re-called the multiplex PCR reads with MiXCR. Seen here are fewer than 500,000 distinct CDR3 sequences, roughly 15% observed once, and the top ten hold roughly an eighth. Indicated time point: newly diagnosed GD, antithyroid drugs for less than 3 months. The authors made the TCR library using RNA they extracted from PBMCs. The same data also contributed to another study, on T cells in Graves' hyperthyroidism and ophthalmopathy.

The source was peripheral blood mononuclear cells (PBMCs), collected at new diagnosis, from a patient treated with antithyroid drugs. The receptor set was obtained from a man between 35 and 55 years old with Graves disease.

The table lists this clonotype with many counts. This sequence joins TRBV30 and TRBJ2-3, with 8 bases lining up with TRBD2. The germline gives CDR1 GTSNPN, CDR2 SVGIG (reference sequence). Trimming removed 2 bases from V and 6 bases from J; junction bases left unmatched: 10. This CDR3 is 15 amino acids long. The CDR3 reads CAWSRGTSGSDTQYF. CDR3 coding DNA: TGTGCCTGGAGTCGAGGGACTAGTGGATCGGATACGCAGTATTTT. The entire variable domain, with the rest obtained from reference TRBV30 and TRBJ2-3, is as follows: SQTIHQWPATLVQPVGSPLSLECTVEGTSNPNLYWYRQAAGRGLQLLFYSVGIGQISSEVPQNLSASRPQDRQFILSSKKLLLSDSGFYLCAWSRGTSGSDTQYFGPGTRLTVL.

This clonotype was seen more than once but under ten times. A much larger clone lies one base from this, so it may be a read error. For the CDR3, the DNA is TGTGCCAGCAGTGTATTGGAGACCCAGTACTTC. Protein product: CASSVLETQYF. The chain links TRBV2 to TRBJ2-5; D gene unclear. V lost 4 bases to trimming and J lost 5 bases, with 5 bases between them. In germline, CDR1 is SNHLY, CDR2 FYNNEI. The CDR3 covers 11 residues.

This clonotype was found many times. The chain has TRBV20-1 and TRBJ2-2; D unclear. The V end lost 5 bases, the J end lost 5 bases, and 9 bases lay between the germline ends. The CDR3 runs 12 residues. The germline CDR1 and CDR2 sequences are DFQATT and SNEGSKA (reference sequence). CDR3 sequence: CSAPQNTGELFF. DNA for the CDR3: TGCAGTGCTCCCCAGAATACCGGGGAGCTGTTTTTT.

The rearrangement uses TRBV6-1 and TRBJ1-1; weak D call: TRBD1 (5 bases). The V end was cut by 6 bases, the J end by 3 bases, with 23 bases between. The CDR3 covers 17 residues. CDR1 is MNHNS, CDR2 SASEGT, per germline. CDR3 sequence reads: CASSHRGVSAGDTEAFF. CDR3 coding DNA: TGTGCCAGCAGCCACCGGGGGGTCTCGGCCGGAGACACTGAAGCTTTCTTT.

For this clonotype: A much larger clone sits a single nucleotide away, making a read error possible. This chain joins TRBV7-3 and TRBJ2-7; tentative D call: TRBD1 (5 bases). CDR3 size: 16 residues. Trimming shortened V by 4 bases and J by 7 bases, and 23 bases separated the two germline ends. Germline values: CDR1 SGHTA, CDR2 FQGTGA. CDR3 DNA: TGTGCCAGCAGCTCCTACCTGAGTATAGGACACGATGAGCAGTACTTC. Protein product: CASSSYLSIGHDEQYF.

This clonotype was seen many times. The CDR3 nucleotides are TGTGCCAGCAGCTTAGATCCCGGGACGGCCCGGACTGAAGCTTTCTTT. This gives the protein CASSLDPGTARTEAFF. V is TRBV7-2 and J is TRBJ1-1, with a weak D call TRBD1 (5 bases). CDR1 and CDR2 from the germline V gene are SGHTA and FQGNSA. Trimming cost V 1 base and J 5 bases, with 17 bases left between them. CDR3 length equals 16 residues.